The next 13 T cell receptor beta chains were all read from a single sample in a study of cytomegalovirus exposure and HLA in healthy donors (TCRdb year 2017). Library prep was done by the immunoSEQ multiplex PCR assay. For the multiplex PCR, a mixture combining 60 forward primers for TCR Vbeta segments and 13 reverse primers for TCR Jbeta segments was used. Entries here come from immuneACCESS through TCRdb and include only in-frame sequences with V and J called. Some clones fail to appear in such tables; in the studies checked, an unresolved V gene covers under half of the shortfall, and the cause of the remainder is unknown. The sample yields more than 90,000 clones; approximately 89% were counted once. The ten largest make up about 4.3% of the sample. Source material: PBMCs. The receptors stem from a man between 25 and 39 years old in good health and CMV-seronegative.

The gene calls are TRBV18 and TRBJ1-1; D perhaps matches TRBD1 (5 bases). The germline V gene encodes CDR1 KGHSH and CDR2 LQKENI. The CDR3 consists of 14 residues. V was shortened by 3 bases and J by 3 bases, with 11 bases between the two germline ends. CDR3 protein: CASSPGTSDTEAFF. The CDR3 DNA sequence: TGTGCCAGCTCACCCGGGACTTCAGACACTGAAGCTTTCTTT.

V gene TRBV5-1 combines with J gene TRBJ1-2; 8 bases align to TRBD1. Germline V gene sequence: CDR1 SGHRS, CDR2 YFSETQ. V dropped 3 bases and J dropped 4; count of bases not matched to a gene: 5. CDR3 size: 14 residues. The CDR3 DNA sequence: TGCGCCAGCAGCTACGACAGGGGATCCTATGGCTACACCTTC. Its translation is CASSYDRGSYGYTF.

The chain carries TRBV6-1 and TRBJ1-2; D is unclear. V was shortened by 6 bases and J by 6 bases, with 11 bases between the two germline ends. The CDR3 spans 12 residues. Germline CDR1 is MNHNS and CDR2 is SASEGT. CDR3 DNA: TGTGCCAGCAGGAAGGCGGAAAATGGCTACACCTTC. Amino acid sequence: CASRKAENGYTF.

V and J are TRBV28 and TRBJ2-1; 10 bases are shared with TRBD2. This CDR3 has 16 residues. The V gene's germline CDR1 is MDHEN and CDR2 SYDVKM. After removal of 5 bases from V and 4 bases from J, the junction contained 8 bases not matched to a gene. CDR3 nucleotides: TGTGCCAGCAGTCCCCGAGCGGGAGGGCCTTACAATGAGCAGTTCTTC. This gives the protein CASSPRAGGPYNEQFF. Full variable domain (remainder filled in from reference TRBV28 and TRBJ2-1): DVKVTQSSRYLVKRTGEKVFLECVQDMDHENMFWYRQDPGLGLRLIYFSYDVKMKEKGDIPEGYSVSREKKERFSLILESASTNQTSMYLCASSPRAGGPYNEQFFGPGTRLTVL.

The V gene is TRBV30, the J gene TRBJ2-5; unclear D gene. The CDR3 extends over 13 amino acids. The ends were cut back, 2 bases at V and 3 bases at J, with 10 bases in the middle. Germline assignment: CDR1 GTSNPN and CDR2 SVGIG (reference sequence). The CDR3 loop is CAWSPRSEETQYF. The CDR3 DNA is TGTGCCTGGAGTCCACGGTCGGAAGAGACCCAGTACTTC.

The rearrangement joins TRBV6-5 to TRBJ2-2, with D possibly matching TRBD1 (5 bases). Germline lookup yields CDR1 MNHEY and CDR2 SVGAGI. V lost 5 bases and J lost 7, with 11 bases in between. The CDR3 is 13 amino acids. CDR3 nucleotides: TGTGCCAGCAGTCAGGGAAGGAGCGGGGAGCTGTTTTTT. It is translated as CASSQGRSGELFF.

The chain is built from TRBV2 and TRBJ1-5; 8 nucleotides agree with TRBD1. Germline V gene data show CDR1 as SNHLY and CDR2 as FYNNEI. V lost 7 bases and J lost 0; bases outside the gene matches: 20. The CDR3 totals 20 residues. This CDR3 is CASTRRRQGFSQYSNQPQHF. The CDR3 DNA reads as TGTGCCAGCACCAGAAGGAGACAGGGGTTTTCTCAATATAGCAATCAGCCCCAGCATTTT.

V and J are TRBV2 and TRBJ2-1; 13 nucleotides align to TRBD2. V gave up 6 bases and J gave up 9 bases; unmatched junction bases: 8. The CDR3 has 15 residues. Germline V CDR1 and CDR2: SNHLY, FYNNEI. The CDR3 spells CASRARTSGSVEQFF. The CDR3 DNA reads TGTGCCAGCAGAGCAAGGACTAGCGGGAGTGTTGAGCAGTTCTTC.

The chain links TRBV30 to TRBJ1-2; 9 nucleotides line up with TRBD1. The CDR3 has 15 residues. Germline trimming cut 3 bases from V and 6 bases from J; bases unmatched to any gene: 11. From germline, CDR1 is GTSNPN and CDR2 SVGIG (reference sequence). The CDR3, as DNA: TGTGCCTGGAGCGGTGAGAACAGGGGGCTTGATGGCTACACCTTC. This codes for CAWSGENRGLDGYTF.

The chain employs TRBV6-5 and TRBJ2-2, with 7 bases fitting TRBD1. V trimming: 2 bases; J trimming: 6 bases; junction bases outside the gene matches: 9. CDR1 is MNHEY, CDR2 SVGAGI, per germline. The CDR3 has 16 residues. The CDR3 DNA reads as TGTGCCAGCAGTTACAGACAGGGTACTCGGTCCGGGGAGCTGTTTTTT. This encodes CASSYRQGTRSGELFF.

The V call is TRBV28, the J call TRBJ2-1; D possibly corresponds to TRBD1 (6 bases). The CDR3 sequence is 15 residues long. Trimming removed 8 bases at V and 4 bases at J, with 18 bases between. Germline V gene lookup returns CDR1 MDHEN and CDR2 SYDVKM. This chain's CDR3 is CASSPGDHPYNEQFF. DNA of the CDR3: TGTGCCAGCTCACCAGGGGATCACCCGTACAATGAGCAGTTCTTC.

The chain links TRBV2 to TRBJ2-7; D remains ambiguous. The CDR3 is made up of 12 amino acids. Per germline, CDR1 SNHLY and CDR2 FYNNEI. The V end lost 8 bases, the J end lost 0 bases, and 8 bases lay between the germline ends. The CDR3 protein is CASGRSSYEQYF. Here the CDR3 DNA reads TGTGCCAGCGGCCGGAGCTCCTACGAGCAGTACTTC.

CDR3 protein: CASSTSAGGETQYF. CDR3 DNA sequence: TGTGCCAGTAGTACTAGCGCAGGGGGGGAGACCCAGTACTTC. The chain joins TRBV19 to TRBJ2-5; D may be TRBD1 (7 bases). Germline V gene data show CDR1 as LNHDA and CDR2 as SQIVND (reference sequence). Trimming removed 4 bases at V and 5 bases at J, with 14 bases between. CDR3 size: 14 residues.